A single sample gave rise to the 2 T cell receptor beta chains below, sequenced in a study of regulatory T cells in long-lasting Graves disease (dated by TCRdb to the early 2020s). The sample's time point label, in plain terms: persistent/refractory GD, antithyroid drugs over 5 years with positive TRAb. For both TCR sequencing and RNA sequencing, RNA was extracted from PBMCs using TRIzol. Libraries were made using multiplex PCR. The sequencer listed for this sample is Illumina HiSeq 4000. To build TCR beta libraries, CDR3 regions were amplified by Arm-PCR using iRepertoire HTBI primers. Using fastp at Q25 and MiXCR, TCRdb reprocessed the public reads and kept productive beta chains. Here each entry gathers all rows of one CDR3 protein and keeps the most common genes and DNA. The table for this sample lists roughly 400,000 distinct CDR3 sequences; more than 20% of them were counted only once. The biggest ten clones account for around 21% of the sample.

Sample: peripheral blood mononuclear cells (PBMCs), taken when the disease was refractory, from a patient treated with antithyroid drugs. The receptors stem from a female donor with Graves disease.

The chain is built from TRBV30 and TRBJ2-1; 9 nucleotides match TRBD2. The CDR3 totals 13 residues. V trimming: 0 bases; J trimming: 15 bases; junction bases outside the gene matches: 9. Germline lookup yields CDR1 GTSNPN and CDR2 SVGIG (reference sequence). The CDR3 sequence is CAWSVVRLAGLFF. In DNA, the CDR3 is TGTGCCTGGAGTGTAGTTAGGCTAGCGGGACTGTTCTTC.

Ten or more counts support this clonotype. V gene TRBV15 combines with J gene TRBJ2-5, with D possibly being TRBD2 (6 bases). V lost 4 bases and J lost 5, with 17 bases in between. Germline CDR1 reads LNHNV; CDR2 reads YYDKDF (reference sequence). The length of the CDR3 is 15 residues. CDR3 region: CATSINPGGGETQYF. The DNA of the CDR3 is TGTGCCACCAGCATCAACCCCGGGGGAGGCGAGACCCAGTACTTC.